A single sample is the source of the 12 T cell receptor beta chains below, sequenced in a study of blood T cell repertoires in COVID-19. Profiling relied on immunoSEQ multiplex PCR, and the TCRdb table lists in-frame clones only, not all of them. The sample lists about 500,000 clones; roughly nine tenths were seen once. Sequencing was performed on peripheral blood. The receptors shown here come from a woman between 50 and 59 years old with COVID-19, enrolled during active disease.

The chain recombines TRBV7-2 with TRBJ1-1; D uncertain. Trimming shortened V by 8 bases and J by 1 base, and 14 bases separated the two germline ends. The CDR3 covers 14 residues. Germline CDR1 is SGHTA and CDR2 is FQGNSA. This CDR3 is CASVVARQNTEAFF. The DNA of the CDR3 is TGTGCCAGCGTCGTTGCTAGGCAGAACACTGAAGCTTTCTTT.

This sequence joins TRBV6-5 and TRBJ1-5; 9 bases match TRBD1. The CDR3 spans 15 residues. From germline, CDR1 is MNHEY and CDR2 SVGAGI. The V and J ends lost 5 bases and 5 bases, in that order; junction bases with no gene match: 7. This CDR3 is CASSLTGTGHQPQHF. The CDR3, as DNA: TGTGCCAGCAGTCTAACCGGGACAGGGCATCAGCCCCAGCATTTT.

The CDR3 region has the DNA TGTGCCAGCAGTCTTAGTCGGGGAGCGTCTGAAGCTTTCTTT. It encodes CASSLSRGASEAFF. The V and J genes are TRBV28 and TRBJ1-1; D remains unclear. V dropped 5 bases and J dropped 6 bases, with 16 bases sitting between them. There are 14 residues in the CDR3. Germline V gene sequence: CDR1 MDHEN, CDR2 SYDVKM.

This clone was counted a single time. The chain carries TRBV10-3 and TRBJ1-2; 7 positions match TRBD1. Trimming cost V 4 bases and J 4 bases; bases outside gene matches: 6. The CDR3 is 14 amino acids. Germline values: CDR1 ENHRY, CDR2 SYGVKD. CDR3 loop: CAISAQGGSYGYTF. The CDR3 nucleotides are TGTGCCATCAGTGCCCAGGGGGGTAGCTATGGCTACACCTTC.

CDR3 amino acids: CASSLRSVLGSGNTIYF. CDR3 in DNA: TGTGCCAGCAGTTTAAGATCGGTTCTAGGTTCTGGAAACACCATATATTTT. J is TRBJ1-3 and V is TRBV28; no clear D gene. The CDR3 has 17 amino acids. The V gene lost 2 bases and the J gene lost 1 base, with 15 bases spanning the gap. Per germline, CDR1 MDHEN and CDR2 SYDVKM. The full variable domain, with the rest looked up from reference TRBV28 and TRBJ1-3, is DVKVTQSSRYLVKRTGEKVFLECVQDMDHENMFWYRQDPGLGLRLIYFSYDVKMKEKGDIPEGYSVSREKKERFSLILESASTNQTSMYLCASSLRSVLGSGNTIYFGEGSWLTVV.

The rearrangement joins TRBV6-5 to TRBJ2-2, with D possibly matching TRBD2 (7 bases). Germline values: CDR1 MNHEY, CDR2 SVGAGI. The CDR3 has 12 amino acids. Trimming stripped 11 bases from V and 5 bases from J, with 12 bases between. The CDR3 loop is CAVGGGTGELFF. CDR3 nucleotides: TGTGCCGTAGGGGGGGGGACCGGGGAGCTGTTTTTT.

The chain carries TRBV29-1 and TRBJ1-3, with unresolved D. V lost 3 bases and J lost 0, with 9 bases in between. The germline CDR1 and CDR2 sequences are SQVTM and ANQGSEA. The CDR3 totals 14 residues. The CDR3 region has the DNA TGCAGCGTTGATCCAACGGGCTCTGGAAACACCATATATTTT. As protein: CSVDPTGSGNTIYF.

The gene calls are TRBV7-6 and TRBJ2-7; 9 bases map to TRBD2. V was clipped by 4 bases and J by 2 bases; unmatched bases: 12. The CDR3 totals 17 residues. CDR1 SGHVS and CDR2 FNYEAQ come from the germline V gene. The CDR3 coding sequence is TGTGCCAGCAGCTCCCGGCGTAGCGGGGGCAACGCCTACGAGCAGTACTTC. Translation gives CASSSRRSGGNAYEQYF. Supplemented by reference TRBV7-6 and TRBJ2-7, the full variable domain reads GAGVSQSPRYKVTKRGQDVALRCDPISGHVSLYWYRQALGQGPEFLTYFNYEAQQDKSGLPNDRFSAERPEGSISTLTIQRTEQRDSAMYRCASSSRRSGGNAYEQYFGPGTRLTVT.

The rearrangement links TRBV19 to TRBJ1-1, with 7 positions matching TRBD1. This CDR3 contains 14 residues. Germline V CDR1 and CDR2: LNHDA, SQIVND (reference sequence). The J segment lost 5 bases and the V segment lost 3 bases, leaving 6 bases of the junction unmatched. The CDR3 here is CASSIRGRETEAFF. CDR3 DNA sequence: TGTGCCAGTAGTATCAGGGGGAGAGAAACTGAAGCTTTCTTT.

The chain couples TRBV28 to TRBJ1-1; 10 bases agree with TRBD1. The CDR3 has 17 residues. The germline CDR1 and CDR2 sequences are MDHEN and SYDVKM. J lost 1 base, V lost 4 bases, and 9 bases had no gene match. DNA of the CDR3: TGTGCCAGCAGTTCGACGGGACAGGGGCCACAGAACACTGAAGCTTTCTTT. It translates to CASSSTGQGPQNTEAFF.

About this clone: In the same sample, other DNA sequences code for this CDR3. The CDR3 is CASSLGGPGTGELFF. Written as DNA, the CDR3 is TGTGCCAGCAGCTTGGGGGGGCCGGGGACCGGGGAGCTGTTTTTT. V usage is TRBV5-4 and J usage is TRBJ2-2; possibly TRBD1 for D (6 bases). V lost 0 bases to trimming and J lost 5 bases, with 11 bases between them. The CDR3 has 15 amino acids. The germline gives CDR1 SGHNT, CDR2 YYREEE (reference sequence).

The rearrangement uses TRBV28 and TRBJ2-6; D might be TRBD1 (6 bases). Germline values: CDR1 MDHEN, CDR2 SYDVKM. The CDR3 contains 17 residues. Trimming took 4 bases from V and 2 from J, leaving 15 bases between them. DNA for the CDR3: TGTGCCAGCAGTTCTGTGGGGGCCCCCCCTGGGGCCAACGTCCTGACTTTC. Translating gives CASSSVGAPPGANVLTF.